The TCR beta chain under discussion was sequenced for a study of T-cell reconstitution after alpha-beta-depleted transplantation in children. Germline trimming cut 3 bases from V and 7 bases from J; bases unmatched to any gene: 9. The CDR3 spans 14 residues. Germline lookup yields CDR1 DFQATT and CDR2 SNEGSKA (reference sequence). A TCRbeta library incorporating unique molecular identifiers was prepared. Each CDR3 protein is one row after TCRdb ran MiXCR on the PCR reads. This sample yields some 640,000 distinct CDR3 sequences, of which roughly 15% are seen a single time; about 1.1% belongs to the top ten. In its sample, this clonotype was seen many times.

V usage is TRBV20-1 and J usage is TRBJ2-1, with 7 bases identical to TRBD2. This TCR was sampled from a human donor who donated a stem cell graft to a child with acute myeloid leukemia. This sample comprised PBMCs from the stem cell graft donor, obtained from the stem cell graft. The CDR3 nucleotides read TGCAGTGCTAGCTATTGGGGCGGGGGTAATGAGCAGTTCTTC. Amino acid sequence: CSASYWGGGNEQFF.